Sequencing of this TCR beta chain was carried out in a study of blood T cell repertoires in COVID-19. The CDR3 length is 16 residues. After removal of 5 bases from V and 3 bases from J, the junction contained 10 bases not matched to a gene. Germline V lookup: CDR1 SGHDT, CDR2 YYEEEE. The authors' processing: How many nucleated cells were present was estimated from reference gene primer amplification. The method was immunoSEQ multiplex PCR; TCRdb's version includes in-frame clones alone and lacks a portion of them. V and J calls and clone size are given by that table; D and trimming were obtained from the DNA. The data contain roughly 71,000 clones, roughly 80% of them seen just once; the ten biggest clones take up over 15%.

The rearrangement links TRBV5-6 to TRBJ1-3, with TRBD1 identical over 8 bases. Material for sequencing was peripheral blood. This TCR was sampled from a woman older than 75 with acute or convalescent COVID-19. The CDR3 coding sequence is TGTGCCAGCAGTTTTCGTCAGGGGGCTAATGGAAACACCATATATTTT. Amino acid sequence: CASSFRQGANGNTIYF.